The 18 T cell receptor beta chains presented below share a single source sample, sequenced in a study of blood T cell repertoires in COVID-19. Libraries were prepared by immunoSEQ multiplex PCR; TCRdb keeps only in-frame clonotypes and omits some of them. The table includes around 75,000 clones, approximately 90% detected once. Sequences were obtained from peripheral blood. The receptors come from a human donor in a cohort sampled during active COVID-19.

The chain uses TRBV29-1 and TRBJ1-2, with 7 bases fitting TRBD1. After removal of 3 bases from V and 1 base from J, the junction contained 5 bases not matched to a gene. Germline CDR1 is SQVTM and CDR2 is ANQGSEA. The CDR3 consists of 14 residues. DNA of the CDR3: TGCAGCGTTGAGAGGCAGGGGGGTAACTATGGCTACACCTTC. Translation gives CSVERQGGNYGYTF. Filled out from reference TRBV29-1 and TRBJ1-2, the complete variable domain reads SAVISQKPSRDICQRGTSLTIQCQVDSQVTMMFWYRQQPGQSLTLIATANQGSEATYESGFVIDKFPISRPNLTFSTLTVSNMSPEDSSIYLCSVERQGGNYGYTFGSGTRLTVV.

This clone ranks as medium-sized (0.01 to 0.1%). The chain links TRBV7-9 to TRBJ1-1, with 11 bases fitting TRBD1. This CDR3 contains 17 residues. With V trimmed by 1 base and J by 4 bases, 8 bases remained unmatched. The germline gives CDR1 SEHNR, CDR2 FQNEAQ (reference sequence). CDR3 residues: CASSLDGQGAWSTEAFF. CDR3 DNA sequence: TGTGCCAGCAGCTTAGATGGACAGGGGGCGTGGAGCACTGAAGCTTTCTTT.

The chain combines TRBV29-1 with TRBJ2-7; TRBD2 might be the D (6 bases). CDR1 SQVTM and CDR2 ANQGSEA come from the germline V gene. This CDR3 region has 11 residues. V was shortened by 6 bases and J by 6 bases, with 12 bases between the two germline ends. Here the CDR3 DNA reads TGCAGCGTGCCGGGGGTGCGCGAGCAGTACTTC. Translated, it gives CSVPGVREQYF.

CDR3 protein: CATQRDTGETQYF. The CDR3 nucleotides are TGTGCCACCCAGCGGGACACAGGGGAGACCCAGTACTTC. The chain carries TRBV2 and TRBJ2-5; D perhaps matches TRBD2 (7 bases). Germline loops: CDR1 SNHLY, CDR2 FYNNEI. The V end was cut by 10 bases, the J end by 5 bases, with 17 bases between. There are 13 residues in the CDR3.

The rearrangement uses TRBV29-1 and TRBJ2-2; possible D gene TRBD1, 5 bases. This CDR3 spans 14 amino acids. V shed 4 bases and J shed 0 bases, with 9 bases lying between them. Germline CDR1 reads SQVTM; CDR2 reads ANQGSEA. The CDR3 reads CSVADRSNTGELFF. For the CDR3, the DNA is TGCAGCGTTGCCGACAGATCGAACACCGGGGAGCTGTTTTTT.

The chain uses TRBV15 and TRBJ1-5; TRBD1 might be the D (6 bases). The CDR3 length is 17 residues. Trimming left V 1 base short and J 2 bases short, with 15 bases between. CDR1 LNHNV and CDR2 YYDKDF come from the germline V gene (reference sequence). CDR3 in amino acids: CATSRGGGGLGNQPQHF. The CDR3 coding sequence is TGTGCCACCAGCAGAGGGGGGGGCGGGTTAGGCAATCAGCCCCAGCATTTT.

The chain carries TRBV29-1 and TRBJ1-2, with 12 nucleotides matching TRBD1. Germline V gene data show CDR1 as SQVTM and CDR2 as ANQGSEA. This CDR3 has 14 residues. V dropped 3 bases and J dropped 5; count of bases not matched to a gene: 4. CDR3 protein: CSVEGQGAAYGYTF. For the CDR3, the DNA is TGCAGCGTTGAGGGACAGGGGGCGGCATATGGCTACACCTTC.

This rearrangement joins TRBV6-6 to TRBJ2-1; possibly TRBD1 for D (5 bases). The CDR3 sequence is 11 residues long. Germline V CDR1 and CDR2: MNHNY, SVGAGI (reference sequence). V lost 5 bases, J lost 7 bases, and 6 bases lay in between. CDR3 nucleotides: TGTGCCAGCAGTAGGGGTAATGAGCAGTTCTTC. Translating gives CASSRGNEQFF.

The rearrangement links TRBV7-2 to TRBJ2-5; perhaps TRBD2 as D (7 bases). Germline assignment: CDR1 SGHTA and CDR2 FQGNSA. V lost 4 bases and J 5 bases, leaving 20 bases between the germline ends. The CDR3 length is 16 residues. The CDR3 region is CASSSPYKGRGETQYF. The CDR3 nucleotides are TGTGCCAGCAGCTCCCCTTATAAGGGGAGGGGGGAGACCCAGTACTTC.

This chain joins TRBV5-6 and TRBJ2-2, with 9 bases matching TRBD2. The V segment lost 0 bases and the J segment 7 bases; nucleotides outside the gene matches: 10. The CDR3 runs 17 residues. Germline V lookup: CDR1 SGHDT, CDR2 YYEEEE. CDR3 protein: CASSLGPSGRTGGELFF. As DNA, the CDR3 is TGTGCCAGCAGCTTGGGCCCAAGCGGGAGGACGGGCGGGGAGCTGTTTTTT.

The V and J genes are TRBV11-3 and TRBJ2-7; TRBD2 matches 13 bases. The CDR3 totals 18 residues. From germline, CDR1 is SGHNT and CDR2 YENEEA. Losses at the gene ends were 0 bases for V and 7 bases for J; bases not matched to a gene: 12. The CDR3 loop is CASSLEAPTSGRAGEQYF. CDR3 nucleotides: TGTGCCAGCAGCTTAGAAGCCCCTACTAGCGGGAGGGCCGGGGAGCAGTACTTC. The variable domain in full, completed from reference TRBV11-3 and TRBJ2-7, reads EAGVVQSPRYKIIEKKQPVAFWCNPISGHNTLYWYLQNLGQGPELLIRYENEEAVDDSQLPKDRFSAERLKGVDSTLKIQPAELGDSAVYLCASSLEAPTSGRAGEQYFGPGTRLTVT.

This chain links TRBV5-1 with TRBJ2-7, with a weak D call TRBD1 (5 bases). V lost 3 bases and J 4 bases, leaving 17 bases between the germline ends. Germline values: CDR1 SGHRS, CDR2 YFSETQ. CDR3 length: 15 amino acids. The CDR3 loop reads CASSSRQSPKYEQYF. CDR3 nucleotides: TGCGCCAGCAGCTCCCGACAGAGCCCCAAATACGAGCAGTACTTC.

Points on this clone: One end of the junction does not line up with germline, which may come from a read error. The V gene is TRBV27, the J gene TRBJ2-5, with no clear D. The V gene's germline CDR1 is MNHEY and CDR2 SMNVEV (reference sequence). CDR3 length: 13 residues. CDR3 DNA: TGTGCCAGCAGTACAACGACGCAAGAGGCCCAGTACTTC. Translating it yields CASSTTTQEAQYF.

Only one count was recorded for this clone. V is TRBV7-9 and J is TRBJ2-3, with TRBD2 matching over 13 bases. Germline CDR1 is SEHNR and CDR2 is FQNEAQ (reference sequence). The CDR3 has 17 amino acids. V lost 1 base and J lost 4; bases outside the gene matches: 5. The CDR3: CASSLGFGTSGADTQYF. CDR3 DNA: TGTGCCAGCAGCTTAGGTTTTGGGACTAGCGGGGCAGATACGCAGTATTTT.

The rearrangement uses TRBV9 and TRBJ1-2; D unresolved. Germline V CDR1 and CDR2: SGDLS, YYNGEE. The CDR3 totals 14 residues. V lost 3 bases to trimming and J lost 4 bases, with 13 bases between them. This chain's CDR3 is CASSAQTGFYGYTF. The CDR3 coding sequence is TGTGCCAGCAGCGCCCAGACTGGCTTCTATGGCTACACCTTC.

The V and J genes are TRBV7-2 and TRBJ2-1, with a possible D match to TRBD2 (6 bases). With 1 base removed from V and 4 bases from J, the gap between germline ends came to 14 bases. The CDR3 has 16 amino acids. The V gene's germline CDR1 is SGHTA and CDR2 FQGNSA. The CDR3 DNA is TGTGCCAGCAGCTTAGGAGGCGGGGCGGGATACAATGAGCAGTTCTTC. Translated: CASSLGGGAGYNEQFF.

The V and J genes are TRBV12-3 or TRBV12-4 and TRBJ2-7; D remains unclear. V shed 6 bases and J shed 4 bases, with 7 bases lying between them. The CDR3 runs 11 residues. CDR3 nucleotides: TGTGCCAGCAGCCAGTTTTACGAGCAGTACTTC. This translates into CASSQFYEQYF.

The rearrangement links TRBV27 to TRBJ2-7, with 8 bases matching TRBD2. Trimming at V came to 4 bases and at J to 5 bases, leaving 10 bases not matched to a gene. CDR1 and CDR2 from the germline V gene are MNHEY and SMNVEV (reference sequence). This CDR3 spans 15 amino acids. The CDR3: CASSSSAGVDHEQYF. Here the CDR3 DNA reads TGTGCCAGCAGTTCCTCAGCGGGAGTAGACCACGAGCAGTACTTC.